This T cell receptor (beta chain) derives from a study of graft-versus-host responses after intestinal transplantation (dated by TCRdb to the early 2020s). With regard to the full study: Multivisceral, liver-intestinal, or isolated intestinal transplants were received by the recipients. Every recipient was given anti-thymocyte globulin induction, then maintenance tacrolimus and steroids for roughly 3 years. Graft-versus-host and host-versus-graft alloreactive T cell clones were tracked in the graft, circulation and bone marrow after intestinal transplantation using bulk TCR-beta CDR3 sequencing. To identify alloreactive clones, pre-transplant mixed lymphocyte reaction products were sequenced and compared with unstimulated pre-transplant donor and recipient T cells. The cohort enrolled 24 intestinal transplant recipients, one of whom was a retransplant, and 3 patients without pretransplant specimens were excluded. A peak of at least 4% donor T cells among recipient peripheral blood mononuclear cells was the definition used for donor T cell macrochimerism. Rather than being sequenced by the commercial service, samples from three later patients were sequenced in-house on an Illumina MiSeq and processed with MiXCR.

This clone was picked up one time. Its antigen specificity is not known. Base qualities are not recorded, but no much larger clone differs from it by a single base. Library preparation used the immunoSEQ multiplex PCR assay. For most patients, genomic DNA was subjected to high-throughput TCR-beta CDR3 sequencing by Adaptive Biotechnologies. The authors' analysis ran thus. Adaptive's ImmunoSEQ software was the source of the TCR sequencing data for 18 patients, while a few other patients were processed with MiXCR and VDJtools. Because the origin of CDR3 nucleotide sequences shared between donor and recipient could not be assigned, those sequences were removed. At least 2-fold expansion over unstimulated cells and a minimum CFSE-low frequency of 0.002% (template counts) or 0.001% (read counts) were required for clones to be classified as alloreactive. Mappable clones were those detected in sequenced pre-transplant spleen, lymph node, or MLR CFSE-low populations of the donor or recipient. The cumulative frequency of alloreactive clones was calculated as a percentage of all sequences, weighted by copy number. In TCRdb, the immuneACCESS table is reduced to in-frame sequences with V and J assigned. These tables do not hold every clone; where another copy was compared, an unresolved V gene accounts for under half, and the others remain unexplained. V and J calls and clone size follow that table, whereas D and trimming were derived from the DNA. This sample is represented by about 63,000 clones; approximately 91% of them were singletons. The ten largest clones add up to under 2% of the sample.

To isolate intraepithelial and lamina propria lymphocytes from graft specimens, dithiothreitol, EDTA incubations and collagenase D digestion were used. Serial intestinal graft biopsy specimens collected up to 600 days after transplant underwent bulk TCR-beta sequencing. The germline V gene provides CDR1 MNHEY and CDR2 SVGAGI. Cut back by 0 bases and 1 base, the V and J ends lie 6 bases apart. The CDR3 numbers 14 residues from cysteine through phenylalanine. The entry retains the CDR3 DNA only, 42 bases that are in frame from base 1. Overall study results and their limits: High GvH to HvG T cell clonal ratios were observed in the allografts of patients with donor T cell macrochimerism. Early after transplant, peak levels of circulating GvH clones were associated with declines in HvG clones. The relatively low number and heterogeneity of intestinal transplant patients limited the conclusions. GvH clones turned up in recipient bone marrow, with some appearing earlier in ileal mucosa or blood, a pattern consistent with an intestinal mucosal origin.

The chain was built from TRBV6-5 and TRBJ2-5, with the D call perhaps TRBD1 or TRBD2, each one matching 5 bases. This material consisted of ileum tissue, taken approximately 370 days after transplant. The sequence was collected from a human patient who received an intestinal transplant, so some T cells may come from the graft donor. The nucleotide sequence reads TGTGCCAGCAGTTACTCCGGGACCCAAGAGACCCAGTACTTC. Its amino acids are CASSYSGTQETQYF.